The sequence of this T cell receptor beta chain was determined in a study of cytomegalovirus exposure and HLA in healthy donors. Whole-study results and caveats: It was confirmed in vitro that a few of the CMV-associated chains were specific for CMV antigens.

The CDR3 runs 16 residues. Deletions cut 6 bases from V and 0 bases from J, with 15 bases between. CDR1 and CDR2 (germline): SNHLY, FYNNEI. The PCR ran on 60 Vbeta and 13 Jbeta primers. TCRdb keeps only in-frame clones here, not all; method: immunoSEQ multiplex PCR. The data contain fewer than 150,000 clones, approximately 80% of them singletons. The table lists this clone with a count of one. Its cognate antigen is unknown. This TCR was recovered from a man in his forties or fifties in good health and CMV-seronegative. Sequencing was carried out using PBMCs. J is TRBJ1-3 and V is TRBV2; D remains unclear. CDR3 residues: CASRSASQVSGNTIYF. The DNA for the CDR3 is TGTGCCAGCAGGTCCGCTTCCCAGGTCTCTGGAAACACCATATATTTT.